The T cell receptor (beta chain) described here comes from a study of cytomegalovirus exposure and HLA in healthy donors. The study's findings and limits: Accurate predictions that matched the HLA-A and HLA-B alleles of most subjects were reportedly made from TCR beta sequences. Analysis was carried out at a later point, and it linked a missense DCLRE1C variant to TCR beta V- and J-gene trimming.

It was with 60 Vbeta and 13 Jbeta primers that the PCR ran. Here immunoSEQ multiplex PCR was the method, and the copy in TCRdb shows in-frame clones only, minus some. The data hold under 140,000 clones, with about 80% observed a single time. This clone was counted between two and nine times. Its antigen is unidentified. The material sequenced was PBMCs. This TCR was recovered from a man aged 25 to 40 in good health and CMV-seropositive.

In nucleotides, the CDR3 is TGTGCCAGCAGCTTAGAGACTAGCTTGGATGAGCAGTTCTTC. Its translation is CASSLETSLDEQFF. The rearrangement links TRBV7-6 to TRBJ2-1; TRBD2 matches 7 bases. V was clipped by 1 base and J by 8 bases; unmatched bases: 5. The germline V gene encodes CDR1 SGHVS and CDR2 FNYEAQ. The CDR3 contains 14 residues.